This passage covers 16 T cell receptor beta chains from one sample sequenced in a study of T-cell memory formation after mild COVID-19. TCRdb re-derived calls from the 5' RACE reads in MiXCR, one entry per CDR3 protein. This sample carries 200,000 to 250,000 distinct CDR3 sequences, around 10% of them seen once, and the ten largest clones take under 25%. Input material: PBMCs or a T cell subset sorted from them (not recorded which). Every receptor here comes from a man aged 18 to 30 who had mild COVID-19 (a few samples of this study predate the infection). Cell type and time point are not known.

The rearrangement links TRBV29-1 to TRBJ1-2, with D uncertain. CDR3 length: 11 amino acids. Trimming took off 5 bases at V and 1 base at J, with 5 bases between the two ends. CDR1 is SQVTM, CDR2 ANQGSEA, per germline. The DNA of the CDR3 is TGCAGCGTTACAGTTAACTATGGCTACACCTTC. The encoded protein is CSVTVNYGYTF.

This CDR3 is CASSPRETATANYGYTF. The CDR3 nucleotides read TGTGCCAGCAGTCCCCGGGAGACCGCTACAGCTAACTATGGCTACACCTTC. The V and J genes are TRBV6-6 and TRBJ1-2; D not resolved. The germline CDR1 and CDR2 sequences are MNHNY and SVGAGI (reference sequence). This CDR3 has 17 amino acids. Trimming took 5 bases from V and 0 from J, leaving 19 bases between them.

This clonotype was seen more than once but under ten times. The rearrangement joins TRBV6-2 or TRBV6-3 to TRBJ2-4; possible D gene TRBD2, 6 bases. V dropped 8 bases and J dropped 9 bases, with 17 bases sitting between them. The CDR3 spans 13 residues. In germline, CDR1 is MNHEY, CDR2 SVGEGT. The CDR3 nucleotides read TGTGCCAGCTGGGACTTAGCCCCTAGCATTCAGTACTTC. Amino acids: CASWDLAPSIQYF.

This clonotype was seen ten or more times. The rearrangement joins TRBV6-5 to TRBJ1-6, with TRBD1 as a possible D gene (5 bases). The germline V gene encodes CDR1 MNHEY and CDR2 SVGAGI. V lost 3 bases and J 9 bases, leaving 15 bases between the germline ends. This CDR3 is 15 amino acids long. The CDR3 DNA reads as TGTGCCAGCAGTTATGGTATAGGGGATCGTTCACCCCTCCACTTT. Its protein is CASSYGIGDRSPLHF.

Written as DNA, the CDR3 is TGTGCCATCAGTGCGAGGGAAGCTGGTCACGAGCAGTACTTC. Protein sequence: CAISAREAGHEQYF. The chain has TRBV10-3 and TRBJ2-7, with TRBD2 as a possible D gene (5 bases). V was trimmed by 4 bases and J by 5 bases, leaving 15 bases between them. Looked up from germline, CDR1 is ENHRY and CDR2 is SYGVKD. There are 14 residues in the CDR3.

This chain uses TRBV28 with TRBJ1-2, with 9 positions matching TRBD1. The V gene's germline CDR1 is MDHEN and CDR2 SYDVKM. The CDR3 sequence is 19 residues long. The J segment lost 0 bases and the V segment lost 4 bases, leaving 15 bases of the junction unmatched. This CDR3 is CASSSLDWTGVQANYGYTF. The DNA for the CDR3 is TGTGCCAGCAGTTCTCTAGATTGGACAGGGGTTCAGGCTAACTATGGCTACACCTTC.

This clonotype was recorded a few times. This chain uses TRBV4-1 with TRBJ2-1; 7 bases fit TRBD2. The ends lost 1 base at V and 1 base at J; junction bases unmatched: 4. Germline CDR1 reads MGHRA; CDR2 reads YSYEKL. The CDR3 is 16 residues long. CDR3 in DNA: TGCGCCAGCAGCCAAGGGTGGGGGGGATCCTACAATGAGCAGTTCTTC. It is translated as CASSQGWGGSYNEQFF.

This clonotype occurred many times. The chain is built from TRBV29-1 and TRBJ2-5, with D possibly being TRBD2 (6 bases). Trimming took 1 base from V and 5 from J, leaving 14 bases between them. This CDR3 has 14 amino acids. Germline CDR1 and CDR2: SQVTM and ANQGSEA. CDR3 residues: CSVEARGGGETQYF. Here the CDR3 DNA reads TGCAGCGTTGAAGCCCGGGGCGGAGGGGAGACCCAGTACTTC.

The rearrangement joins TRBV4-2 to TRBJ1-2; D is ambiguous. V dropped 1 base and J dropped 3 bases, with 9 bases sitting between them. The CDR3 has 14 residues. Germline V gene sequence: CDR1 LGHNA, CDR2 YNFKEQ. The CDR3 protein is CASSQAKGDYGYTF. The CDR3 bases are TGTGCCAGCAGCCAAGCTAAGGGTGACTATGGCTACACCTTC.

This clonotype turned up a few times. The DNA of the CDR3 is TGTGCCAGCAGCTTGGCCGGGGCAGGGCGTTCCTACGAGCAGTACTTC. Translating gives CASSLAGAGRSYEQYF. The chain joins TRBV5-6 to TRBJ2-7; D is possibly TRBD1 or TRBD2 (5 bases each). In germline, CDR1 is SGHDT, CDR2 YYEEEE. CDR3 length: 16 amino acids. V was shortened by 0 bases and J by 1 base, with 14 bases between the two germline ends.

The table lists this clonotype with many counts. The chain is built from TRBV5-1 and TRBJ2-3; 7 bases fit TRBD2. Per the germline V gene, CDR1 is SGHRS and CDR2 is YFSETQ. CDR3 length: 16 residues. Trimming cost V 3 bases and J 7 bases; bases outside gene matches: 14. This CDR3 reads CASSSMVGGGANTQYF. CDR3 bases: TGCGCCAGCAGCTCCATGGTTGGCGGGGGAGCGAATACGCAGTATTTT.

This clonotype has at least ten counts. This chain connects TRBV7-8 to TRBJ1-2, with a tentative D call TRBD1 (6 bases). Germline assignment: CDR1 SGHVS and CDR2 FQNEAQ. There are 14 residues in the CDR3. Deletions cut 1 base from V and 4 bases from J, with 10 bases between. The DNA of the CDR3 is TGTGCCAGCAGCTTAGGGCAGGGGCTCTATGGCTACACCTTC. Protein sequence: CASSLGQGLYGYTF.

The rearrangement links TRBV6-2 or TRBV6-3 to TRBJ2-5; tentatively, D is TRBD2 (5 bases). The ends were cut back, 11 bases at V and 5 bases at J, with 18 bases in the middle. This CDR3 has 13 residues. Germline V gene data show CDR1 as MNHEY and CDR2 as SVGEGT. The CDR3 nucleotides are TGTGCCGCGGGCGAACCGAATCCCGAGACCCAGTACTTC. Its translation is CAAGEPNPETQYF.

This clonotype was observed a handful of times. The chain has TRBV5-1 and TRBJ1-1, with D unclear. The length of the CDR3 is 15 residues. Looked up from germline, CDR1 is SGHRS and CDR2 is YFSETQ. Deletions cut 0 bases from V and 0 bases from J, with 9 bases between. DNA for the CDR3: TGCGCCAGCAGCTTGGAAGCAGGCATGAACACTGAAGCTTTCTTT. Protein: CASSLEAGMNTEAFF.

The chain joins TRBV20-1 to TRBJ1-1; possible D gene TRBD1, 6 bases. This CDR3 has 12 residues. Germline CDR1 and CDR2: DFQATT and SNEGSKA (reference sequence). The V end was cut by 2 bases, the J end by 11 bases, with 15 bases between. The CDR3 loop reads CSARRTAWEAFF. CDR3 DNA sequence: TGCAGTGCTAGAAGGACAGCCTGGGAGGCTTTCTTT.

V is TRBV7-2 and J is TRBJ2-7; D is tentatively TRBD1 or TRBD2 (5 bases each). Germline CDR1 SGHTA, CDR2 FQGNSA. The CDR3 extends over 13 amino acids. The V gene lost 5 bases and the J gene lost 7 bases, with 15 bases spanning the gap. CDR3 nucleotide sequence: TGTGCCAGCAGCCCAGCGGCAGGGTGGGAGCAGTACTTC. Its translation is CASSPAAGWEQYF.